A single sample is the source of the 12 T cell receptor beta chains below, sequenced in a study of cytomegalovirus exposure and HLA in healthy donors. Amplification used 60 Vbeta primers and 13 Jbeta primers. Repertoires were generated with immunoSEQ multiplex PCR, while TCRdb's copy carries only in-frame clones and drops some. Seen in this sample are 150,000 to 200,000 clones; the ten most common clones hold around 1.2%. The sequenced sample consisted of PBMCs. The receptors derive from a woman aged 60-75 years in good health and CMV-seronegative.

The chain joins TRBV9 to TRBJ2-3; tentative D call: TRBD1 (6 bases). CDR1 is SGDLS, CDR2 YYNGEE, per germline. The ends were cut back, 0 bases at V and 4 bases at J, with 9 bases in the middle. The CDR3 totals 14 residues. The CDR3 reads CASSVGWGPDTQYF. The CDR3 DNA reads TGTGCCAGCAGCGTAGGCTGGGGGCCAGATACGCAGTATTTT.

The V gene is TRBV7-3, the J gene TRBJ2-1, with 8 bases that match TRBD1. Germline V gene data show CDR1 as SGHTA and CDR2 as FQGTGA. The CDR3 length is 15 residues. With 2 bases clipped from V and 5 bases from J, the junction kept 5 bases outside the gene matches. CDR3 coding DNA: TGTGCCAGCAGCTTACAGGGGGCTGACAACAATGAGCAGTTCTTC. This codes for CASSLQGADNNEQFF.

The chain couples TRBV11-2 to TRBJ2-1; perhaps TRBD1 as D (5 bases). The CDR3 covers 13 residues. Germline V lookup: CDR1 SGHAT, CDR2 FQNNGV. Trimming cost V 0 bases and J 8 bases, with 8 bases left between them. DNA for the CDR3: TGTGCCAGCAGCTTAGACAGGGTGGATGAGCAGTTCTTC. Residues: CASSLDRVDEQFF.

The chain couples TRBV4-1 to TRBJ2-3; 9 nucleotides match TRBD2. The J segment lost 4 bases and the V segment lost 0 bases, leaving 5 bases of the junction unmatched. CDR3 length: 16 residues. Germline V gene lookup returns CDR1 MGHRA and CDR2 YSYEKL. The CDR3 bases are TGCGCCAGCAGCCAAGAGTTAGCGGGGGCGGCAGATACGCAGTATTTT. It translates to CASSQELAGAADTQYF.

The chain employs TRBV6-1 and TRBJ1-3; D gene ambiguous. The CDR3 length is 14 residues. V lost 7 bases and J 1 base, leaving 11 bases between the germline ends. From germline, CDR1 is MNHNS and CDR2 SASEGT. CDR3 nucleotide sequence: TGTGCCAGCACGGAGGGATCGTCTGGAAACACCATATATTTT. This encodes CASTEGSSGNTIYF.

This rearrangement joins TRBV7-9 to TRBJ1-4, with 10 nucleotides matching TRBD1. Trimming at V came to 4 bases and at J to 7 bases, leaving 9 bases not matched to a gene. Germline CDR1 reads SEHNR; CDR2 reads FQNEAQ (reference sequence). This CDR3 region has 16 residues. CDR3 sequence reads: CASSYRPTGGIEKLFF. Here the CDR3 DNA reads TGTGCCAGCAGCTACAGACCGACAGGGGGCATTGAAAAACTGTTTTTT.

V and J are TRBV6-5 and TRBJ1-2; no clear D gene. The CDR3 extends over 12 amino acids. CDR1 and CDR2 from the germline V gene are MNHEY and SVGAGI. V lost 8 bases to trimming and J lost 8 bases, with 15 bases between them. The CDR3 DNA is TGTGCCAGCCGGAGGTTTACGGGGGGCTACACCTTC. Its translation is CASRRFTGGYTF.

The J gene is TRBJ1-5, the V gene TRBV4-1; D unresolved. There are 15 residues in the CDR3. Trimming left V 1 base short and J 3 bases short, with 10 bases between. Looked up from germline, CDR1 is MGHRA and CDR2 is YSYEKL. The CDR3 DNA sequence: TGCGCCAGCAGCCAAGGTAACGGGGACAATCAGCCCCAGCATTTT. It yields the protein CASSQGNGDNQPQHF.

The chain carries TRBV11-2 and TRBJ1-4, with 9 bases aligning to TRBD1. The CDR3 is 17 amino acids. Germline V gene data show CDR1 as SGHAT and CDR2 as FQNNGV. V lost 1 base, J lost 11 bases, and 14 bases stayed unmatched. The CDR3 loop is CASSLVRDREGSRKLFF. The CDR3 bases are TGTGCCAGCAGCTTAGTCCGGGACAGGGAGGGAAGTAGGAAACTGTTTTTT.

The rearrangement uses TRBV10-3 and TRBJ1-1; tentative D call: TRBD1 (5 bases). Germline V gene data show CDR1 as ENHRY and CDR2 as SYGVKD. CDR3 size: 16 residues. Between the trimmed V and J ends, which lost 2 bases and 4 bases, there was a span of 17 bases. The CDR3 reads CAISERGSLQGTEAFF. The CDR3 region has the DNA TGTGCCATCAGTGAGAGGGGCTCCCTCCAAGGCACTGAAGCTTTCTTT.

This rearrangement joins TRBV29-1 to TRBJ2-2, with 9 bases identical to TRBD1. Germline V gene sequence: CDR1 SQVTM, CDR2 ANQGSEA. J was trimmed by 4 bases and V by 4 bases; bases with no gene match: 1. The CDR3 has 13 amino acids. Written as DNA, the CDR3 is TGCAGCGTTGTGACAGGGGGCACCGGGGAGCTGTTTTTT. Its translation: CSVVTGGTGELFF.

The chain recombines TRBV7-8 with TRBJ2-3; 8 bases are shared with TRBD2. CDR1 is SGHVS, CDR2 FQNEAQ, per germline. The length of the CDR3 is 15 residues. The V segment lost 5 bases and the J segment 8 bases; nucleotides outside the gene matches: 12. This CDR3 is CASSPHAGGPGTQYF. The CDR3, as DNA: TGTGCCAGCAGCCCGCATGCGGGGGGCCCCGGTACGCAGTATTTT.